This T cell receptor (beta chain) stems from a study of blood T cell repertoires in COVID-19. At the level of the study: From T cells, B-cell-depleted T cells, or PBMCs came the material, which was cDNA or gDNA.

This clone was seen more than once but under ten times. Per the original data handling: By means of reference gene primer amplification, nucleated cell counts were estimated. Method: immunoSEQ multiplex PCR; TCRdb's copy keeps in-frame clones and lacks some. The V and J calls and clone size come from that table; D and trimming were worked out from the DNA. The sample carries under 350,000 clones, roughly 85% recorded once. The TCR was taken from a man aged 55 to 69 who had recovered from COVID-19. Sequencing used peripheral blood.

The CDR3 DNA follows: TGTGCCAGCACCAAAAACAGGGGGGCTGGGGAAAAACTGTTTTTT. It yields the protein CASTKNRGAGEKLFF. The chain has TRBV2 and TRBJ1-4, with 8 bases lining up with TRBD1. V gave up 7 bases and J gave up 8 bases; unmatched junction bases: 12. The germline V gene has CDR1 SNHLY and CDR2 FYNNEI. The CDR3 runs 15 residues.